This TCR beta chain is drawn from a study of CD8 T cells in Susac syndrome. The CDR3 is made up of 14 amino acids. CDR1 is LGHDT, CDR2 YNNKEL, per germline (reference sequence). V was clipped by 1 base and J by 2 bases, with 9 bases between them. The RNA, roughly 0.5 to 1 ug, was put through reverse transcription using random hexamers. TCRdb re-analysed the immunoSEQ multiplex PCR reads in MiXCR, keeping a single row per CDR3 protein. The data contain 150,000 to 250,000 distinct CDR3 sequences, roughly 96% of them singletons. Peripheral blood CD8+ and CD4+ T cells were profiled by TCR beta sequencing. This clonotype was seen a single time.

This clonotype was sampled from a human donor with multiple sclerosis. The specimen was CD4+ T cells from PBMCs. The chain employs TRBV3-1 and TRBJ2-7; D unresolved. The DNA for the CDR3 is TGTGCCAGCAGCCAAGCGTCAGTTGCCTACGAGCAGTACTTC. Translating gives CASSQASVAYEQYF.